What follows is one TCR beta chain and its context. The CDR3 has 16 amino acids. Trimming took 2 bases from V and 5 from J, leaving 15 bases between them. Looked up from germline, CDR1 is MNHEY and CDR2 is SVGAGI. The sample belongs to a study of blood T cell repertoires in COVID-19. Study context: Researchers got acute and convalescent COVID-19 samples from the United States, Italy and Spain. The analysed material was cDNA or gDNA that came from T cells, B-cell-depleted T cells, or PBMCs.

In the authors' methods: Nucleated cell number was recorded as an estimate derived from reference gene primer amplification. Profiled with immunoSEQ multiplex PCR; TCRdb holds only in-frame clones, not every one. V, J and clone size reflect that table, while D and trimming were determined from the DNA. The repertoire holds 250,000 to 350,000 clones, with around 83% as singletons. Sequencing input: peripheral blood. The receptor was derived from a woman between 45 and 65 years old with acute or convalescent COVID-19. The V and J genes are TRBV6-5 and TRBJ1-4, with D uncertain. In DNA form, the CDR3 reads TGTGCCAGCAGTTACGCCTTGGGAGCACCGAATGAAAAACTGTTTTTT. Its translation is CASSYALGAPNEKLFF.